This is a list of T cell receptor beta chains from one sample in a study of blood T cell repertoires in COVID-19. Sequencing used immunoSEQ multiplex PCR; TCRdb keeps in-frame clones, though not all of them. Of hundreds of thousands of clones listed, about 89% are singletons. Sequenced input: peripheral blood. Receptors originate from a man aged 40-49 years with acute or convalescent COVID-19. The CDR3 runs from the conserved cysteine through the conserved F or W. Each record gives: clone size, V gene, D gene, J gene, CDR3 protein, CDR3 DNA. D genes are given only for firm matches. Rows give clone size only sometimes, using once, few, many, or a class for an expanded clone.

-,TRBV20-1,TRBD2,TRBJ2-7,CSASLAGGTYEQYF,TGCAGTGCTAGTTTGGCGGGGGGCACCTACGAGCAGTACTTC
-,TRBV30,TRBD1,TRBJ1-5,CAWEQGGNQPQHF,TGTGCCTGGGAACAGGGGGGCAATCAGCCCCAGCATTTT
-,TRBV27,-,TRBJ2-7,CASSSTNLAYSKGNEQYF,TGTGCCAGCAGTTCCACAAACCTAGCGTACAGTAAGGGTAACGAGCAGTACTTC
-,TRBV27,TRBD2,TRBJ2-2,CASTRLAGAVGELFF,TGTGCCAGCACCAGACTAGCGGGAGCGGTCGGGGAGCTGTTTTTT
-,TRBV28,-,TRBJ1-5,CASSLVQGSNQPQHF,TGTGCCAGCAGTTTAGTCCAGGGGAGCAATCAGCCCCAGCATTTT
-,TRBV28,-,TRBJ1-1,CASSWARLNTEAFF,TGTGCCAGCTCCTGGGCACGGTTGAACACTGAAGCTTTCTTT
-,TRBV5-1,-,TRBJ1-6,CASSLGGREDSPLHF,TGCGCCAGCAGCTTGGGTGGCAGGGAGGATTCACCCCTCCACTTT
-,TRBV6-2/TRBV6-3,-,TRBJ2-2,CASSYSTRDGELFF,TGTGCCAGCAGTTACTCGACACGCGACGGGGAGCTGTTTTTT
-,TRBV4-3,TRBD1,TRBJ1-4,CASSRRRTGAEKLFF,TGCGCCAGCAGCCGAAGGCGAACAGGGGCTGAAAAACTGTTTTTT
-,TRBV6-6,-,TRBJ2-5,CASSNPRAAGGETQYF,TGTGCCAGCAGTAACCCTCGGGCGGCCGGGGGAGAGACCCAGTACTTC
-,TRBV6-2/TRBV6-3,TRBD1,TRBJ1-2,CASSPLNRGSNYGYTF,TGTGCCAGCAGCCCCCTCAACAGGGGAAGTAACTATGGCTACACCTTC
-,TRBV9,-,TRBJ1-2,CASSAYERGYTF,TGTGCCAGCAGCGCATACGAGAGAGGCTACACCTTC
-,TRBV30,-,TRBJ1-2,CAWSPMSISGYGYTF,TGTGCCTGGAGTCCCATGAGCATCTCGGGCTATGGCTACACCTTC
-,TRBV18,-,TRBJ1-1,CASSLTTQGAEAFF,TGTGCCAGCTCACTGACAACCCAGGGCGCTGAAGCTTTCTTT
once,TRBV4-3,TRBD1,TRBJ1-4,CASSQDISDRGSEKLFF,TGCGCCAGCAGCCAAGACATTTCGGACAGGGGGTCTGAAAAACTGTTTTTT
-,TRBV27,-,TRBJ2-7,CASSLGADHYEQYF,TGTGCCAGCAGCCTGGGGGCGGACCACTACGAGCAGTACTTC
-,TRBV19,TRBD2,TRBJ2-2,CASSQRGGVNTGELFF,TGTGCCAGTAGTCAACGGGGGGGAGTGAACACCGGGGAGCTGTTTTTT
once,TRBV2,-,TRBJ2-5,CASSGENSAGTQYF,TGTGCCAGCAGTGGTGAGAATTCGGCGGGGACCCAGTACTTC
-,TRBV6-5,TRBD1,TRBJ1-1,CASSYSRGIKAFF,TGTGCCAGCAGTTACTCCAGGGGGATCAAAGCTTTCTTT
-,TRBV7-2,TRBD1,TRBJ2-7,CASSYRGEQYF,TGTGCCAGCAGCTACAGGGGCGAGCAGTACTTC
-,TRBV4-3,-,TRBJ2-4,CASSQDRGNIQYF,TGCGCCAGCAGCCAGGATAGGGGAAACATTCAGTACTTC
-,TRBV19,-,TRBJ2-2,CASMPGDLRAGELFF,TGTGCCAGTATGCCGGGAGATTTAAGGGCCGGGGAGCTGTTTTTT